Listed below are T cell receptor beta chains from one sample, sequenced in a study of blood T cell repertoires in COVID-19. Clones were sequenced by immunoSEQ multiplex PCR, and TCRdb holds only the in-frame ones, with some missing. The repertoire holds 200,000 to 250,000 clones, with about 80% as singletons. What was sequenced was PBMCs or T cells enriched from blood (not recorded which). These receptors originate from a man aged 55 to 70 who had recovered from COVID-19. Each CDR3 is given with its conserved first and last residue. Each record gives: V gene, clone size, J gene, D gene, CDR3 DNA, CDR3 protein. A D gene is named only where the DNA matches it firmly. Clone sizes are given selectively: once, few, many, or a class where the clone is expanded.

TRBV29-1,-,TRBJ2-2,TRBD1,TGCAGCGTTAACCGGGACAGGGCTACCGGGGAGCTGTTTTTT,CSVNRDRATGELFF
TRBV7-9,-,TRBJ2-4,-,TGTGCCAGCAGCTTAGACACACGAGGAATAGGAAACATTCAGTACTTC,CASSLDTRGIGNIQYF
TRBV4-3,-,TRBJ1-1,TRBD1,TGCGCCAGCAGCCAAGCAAGTACAGGGGTAGGCACTGAAGCTTTCTTT,CASSQASTGVGTEAFF
TRBV10-2,-,TRBJ1-5,TRBD1,TGCGCCAGCAGTGAGTCCGACAGGGGGGTGGGTGGCAATCAGCCCCAGCATTTT,CASSESDRGVGGNQPQHF
TRBV6-5,-,TRBJ1-2,TRBD1,TGTGCCAGCAGTAAACCGGGACAGTATGGCTACACCTTC,CASSKPGQYGYTF
TRBV15,-,TRBJ1-5,-,TGTGCCACCAGCAGAGAATCGGGGGTGGGCAATCAGCCCCAGCATTTT,CATSRESGVGNQPQHF
TRBV25-1,once,TRBJ2-7,-,TGTGCCAGCAGTGTCCTGGGGGCTTACGAGCAGTACTTC,CASSVLGAYEQYF
TRBV6-2/TRBV6-3,-,TRBJ1-2,-,TGTGCCAGCAGTTACTCCGTCTACTATGGCTACACCTTC,CASSYSVYYGYTF
TRBV6-5,once,TRBJ1-1,TRBD1,TGTGCCAGCAGAGAGACAGGGGTTGACACTGAAGCTTTCTTT,CASRETGVDTEAFF
TRBV5-1,-,TRBJ1-1,-,TGCGCCAGCAGCCAACAGTGGGTGAACACTGAAGCTTTCTTT,CASSQQWVNTEAFF
TRBV3-1/TRBV3-2,-,TRBJ1-2,-,TGTGCCAGCAGCCGGGCAGGAACTAACTATGGCTACACCTTC,CASSRAGTNYGYTF
TRBV9,-,TRBJ1-1,-,TGTGCCAGCAGCAGAAACCGGGACAACCAAGAAGGGGCTTTCTTT,CASSRNRDNQEGAFF
TRBV27,-,TRBJ2-2,-,TGTGCCAGCCGAGACAGGCCATTGGGGACCGGGGAGCTGTTTTTT,CASRDRPLGTGELFF
TRBV19,-,TRBJ2-7,-,TGTGCCAGTAGTGTGACAGGTCCGGGGGAGCAGTACTTC,CASSVTGPGEQYF
TRBV6-2/TRBV6-3,few,TRBJ1-5,TRBD1,TGTGCCAGCAGGCCTACAGGGGACGGAAATCAGCCCCAGCATTTT,CASRPTGDGNQPQHF
TRBV27,-,TRBJ1-5,-,TGTGCCAGCAGTTCCTTAGACAGCGTAGGGGGGCCCCAGCATTTT,CASSSLDSVGGPQHF
TRBV4-2,few,TRBJ1-2,-,TGTGCCAGCAGCCAACCGGGGGACGGCTACACCTTC,CASSQPGDGYTF
TRBV15,few,TRBJ2-5,TRBD2,TGTGCCACCTCTAGCGGGGTATCAGAGACCCAGTACTTC,CATSSGVSETQYF
TRBV7-2,-,TRBJ1-2,TRBD1,TGTGCCAGCAGCTTAAGACAGGGGTATGGCTACACCTTC,CASSLRQGYGYTF
TRBV9,-,TRBJ2-7,TRBD1,TGTGCCAGCAGCGAACAGGGGTTCCCCTCCTACGAGCAGTACTTC,CASSEQGFPSYEQYF
TRBV14,-,TRBJ2-3,TRBD1,TGTGCCAGCAGCCAAGTGCCAGGGGGCATGACAGATACGCAGTATTTT,CASSQVPGGMTDTQYF
TRBV9,-,TRBJ1-1,TRBD1,TGTGCCAGCAACAAAGAAGACAGGGGGACTGAAGCTTTCTTT,CASNKEDRGTEAFF
TRBV2,-,TRBJ2-1,TRBD2,TGTGCCAGCAGTGAGTTCGGGGAGGGAAGGTACAATGAGCAGTTCTTC,CASSEFGEGRYNEQFF
TRBV6-5,once,TRBJ1-5,-,TGTGCCAGCAGTTACCCACCGGGGCAGGGGAGGCCCCAGCATTTT,CASSYPPGQGRPQHF
TRBV29-1,-,TRBJ2-6,-,TGCAGCGTGGAGGGAGGCATCAGCTCTGGGGCCAACGTCCTGACTTTC,CSVEGGISSGANVLTF
TRBV5-1,-,TRBJ1-2,-,TGCGCCAGCAGCTTGCAGGGATCGGACTATGGCTACACCTTC,CASSLQGSDYGYTF
TRBV9,-,TRBJ1-1,-,TGTGCCAGCAGCGTAGGAGGACAGAACACTGAAGCTTTCTTT,CASSVGGQNTEAFF